Following are 16 T cell receptor beta chains from one sample sequenced in a study of blood T cell repertoires in COVID-19. Profiling relied on immunoSEQ multiplex PCR, and the TCRdb table lists in-frame clones only, not all of them. The sample includes roughly 140,000 clones, about 79% of them seen just once. Sequenced: peripheral blood. These receptors came from a man aged 55 to 69 with active or convalescent COVID-19.

This clone was detected only once. The chain has TRBV4-3 and TRBJ2-1; weak D call: TRBD1 (6 bases). V was clipped by 0 bases and J by 6 bases, with 9 bases between them. The CDR3 extends over 14 amino acids. CDR1 LGHNA and CDR2 YSLEER come from the germline V gene. CDR3: CASSQDQGLNEQFF. In nucleotides, the CDR3 is TGCGCCAGCAGCCAAGATCAGGGGCTCAATGAGCAGTTCTTC.

V usage is TRBV2 and J usage is TRBJ2-1; a possible D gene is TRBD2 (5 bases). The CDR3 consists of 15 residues. CDR1 SNHLY and CDR2 FYNNEI come from the germline V gene. Between the trimmed V and J ends, which lost 2 bases and 1 base, there was a span of 9 bases. CDR3 in DNA: TGTGCCAGCAGTGAACGGAGCGGATCCTACAATGAGCAGTTCTTC. This codes for CASSERSGSYNEQFF.

The chain has TRBV5-4 and TRBJ2-7, with TRBD1 matching over 9 bases. The germline CDR1 and CDR2 sequences are SGHNT and YYREEE (reference sequence). The CDR3 is made up of 14 amino acids. Trimming at V came to 7 bases and at J to 6 bases, leaving 11 bases not matched to a gene. The CDR3 region is CASETRDRASEQYF. The CDR3 DNA sequence: TGTGCCAGCGAGACACGGGACAGGGCTAGCGAGCAGTACTTC.

This chain connects TRBV18 to TRBJ2-2, with unresolved D. The V and J ends lost 3 bases and 0 bases respectively, with 5 bases between them. Germline-derived CDR1 and CDR2 are KGHSH and LQKENI. The CDR3 extends over 14 amino acids. The CDR3 here is CASSPSPNTGELFF. In DNA, the CDR3 is TGTGCCAGCTCACCGAGTCCGAACACCGGGGAGCTGTTTTTT.

This clone was found many times. The chain has TRBV2 and TRBJ1-6, with TRBD1 identical over 7 bases. The germline V gene has CDR1 SNHLY and CDR2 FYNNEI. V lost 3 bases and J lost 0; bases outside the gene matches: 2. CDR3 length equals 16 residues. CDR3 region: CASSEAGGSYNSPLHF. DNA of the CDR3: TGTGCCAGCAGTGAGGCAGGGGGCTCCTATAATTCACCCCTCCACTTT.

This rearrangement joins TRBV7-2 to TRBJ2-5; maybe TRBD2 (6 bases). This CDR3 comprises 14 residues. Germline V gives CDR1 SGHTA, CDR2 FQGNSA. The V gene lost 2 bases and the J gene lost 5 bases, with 12 bases spanning the gap. The CDR3 region has the DNA TGTGCCAGCAGCTTATCCGGGGGTCGGGAGACCCAGTACTTC. Amino acids: CASSLSGGRETQYF.

The chain employs TRBV30 and TRBJ1-4; no firm D call. Germline V gives CDR1 GTSNPN, CDR2 SVGIG (reference sequence). Trimming shortened V by 4 bases and J by 8 bases, and 8 bases separated the two germline ends. This CDR3 contains 11 residues. The CDR3 DNA follows: TGTGCCTGGACTCCCGGGGAAAAACTGTTTTTT. Translated, it gives CAWTPGEKLFF.

The rearrangement joins TRBV5-8 to TRBJ2-1, with TRBD2 matching 9 bases. This CDR3 comprises 16 residues. Germline lookup yields CDR1 SGHTS and CDR2 YDEGEE. V shed 3 bases, J shed 0 bases, and the junction held 4 bases outside the gene matches. CDR3 in amino acids: CASSWNSGSSYNEQFF. The CDR3, as DNA: TGTGCCAGCAGCTGGAATAGCGGGAGCTCCTACAATGAGCAGTTCTTC.

The chain carries TRBV7-9 and TRBJ1-2, with 8 bases that match TRBD1. Per germline, CDR1 SEHNR and CDR2 FQNEAQ (reference sequence). This CDR3 spans 14 amino acids. V lost 5 bases and J lost 1; bases outside the gene matches: 3. The CDR3 protein is CASSRTGLNYGYTF. DNA of the CDR3: TGTGCCAGCAGCCGGACAGGGCTTAACTATGGCTACACCTTC.

The rearrangement links TRBV19 to TRBJ2-3; 8 bases are a match to TRBD2. The CDR3 runs to 15 residues. Germline-derived CDR1 and CDR2 are LNHDA and SQIVND (reference sequence). Trimming at V came to 7 bases and at J to 2 bases, leaving 8 bases not matched to a gene. CDR3: CASTDRGGITDTQYF. Written as DNA, the CDR3 is TGTGCCAGTACCGATCGGGGGGGGATCACAGATACGCAGTATTTT.

The chain uses TRBV7-2 and TRBJ2-5; the match to TRBD2 covers 7 bases. The CDR3 sequence is 16 residues long. Trimming at V came to 4 bases and at J to 2 bases, leaving 10 bases not matched to a gene. Per the germline V gene, CDR1 is SGHTA and CDR2 is FQGNSA. DNA of the CDR3: TGTGCCAGCAGCTCCTACGGGGGAGGGGTACAAGAGACCCAGTACTTC. Translation: CASSSYGGGVQETQYF.

This clone was counted between two and nine times. This chain connects TRBV5-1 to TRBJ2-5; D unresolved. Germline loops: CDR1 SGHRS, CDR2 YFSETQ. V was trimmed by 0 bases and J by 3 bases, leaving 12 bases between them. This CDR3 spans 15 amino acids. CDR3 coding DNA: TGCGCCAGCAGCTTGGAGCCGTATACCGAAGAGACCCAGTACTTC. Residues: CASSLEPYTEETQYF.

The chain uses TRBV9 and TRBJ1-6; 9 bases agree with TRBD1. V lost 1 base to trimming and J lost 9 bases; unmatched junction nucleotides: 5. CDR1 and CDR2 from the germline V gene are SGDLS and YYNGEE. This CDR3 contains 15 residues. The CDR3 spells CASSVTTGGSSPLHF. CDR3 sequence (DNA): TGTGCCAGCAGCGTAACGACAGGGGGTAGTTCACCCCTCCACTTT. Full variable domain (outside the CDR3, taken from reference TRBV9 and TRBJ1-6): DSGVTQTPKHLITATGQRVTLRCSPRSGDLSVYWYQQSLDQGLQFLIQYYNGEERAKGNILERFSAQQFPDLHSELNLSSLELGDSALYFCASSVTTGGSSPLHFGNGTRLTVT.

The V call is TRBV12-3 or TRBV12-4, the J call TRBJ1-1, with D maybe TRBD1 (5 bases). The length of the CDR3 is 12 residues. V was clipped by 5 bases and J by 12 bases, with 16 bases between them. The CDR3: CASSRGTFLPFF. In DNA, the CDR3 is TGTGCCAGCAGTAGAGGGACTTTTCTTCCTTTCTTT.

This chain joins TRBV6-1 and TRBJ1-3, with TRBD1 matching over 7 bases. The CDR3 is 17 amino acids. Germline values: CDR1 MNHNS, CDR2 SASEGT. With 0 bases clipped from V and 0 bases from J, the junction kept 5 bases outside the gene matches. The CDR3 loop is CASSEASTGSSGNTIYF. The CDR3 DNA reads TGTGCCAGCAGTGAAGCCTCGACAGGGAGCTCTGGAAACACCATATATTTT.

This clone was detected ten times or more. The chain joins TRBV12-3 or TRBV12-4 to TRBJ1-2; no reliable D call. The V and J ends lost 7 bases and 5 bases respectively, with 14 bases between them. This CDR3 spans 13 amino acids. CDR3 amino acids: CASTLGGSYGYTF. The CDR3 coding sequence is TGTGCCAGCACCCTAGGAGGGTCTTATGGCTACACCTTC.